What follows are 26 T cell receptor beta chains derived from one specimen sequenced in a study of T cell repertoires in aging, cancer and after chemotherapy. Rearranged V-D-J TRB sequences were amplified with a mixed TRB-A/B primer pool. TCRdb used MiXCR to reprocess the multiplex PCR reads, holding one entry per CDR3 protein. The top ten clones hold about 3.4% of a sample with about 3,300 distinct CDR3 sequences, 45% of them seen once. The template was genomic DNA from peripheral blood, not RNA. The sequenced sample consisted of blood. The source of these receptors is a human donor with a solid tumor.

CDR3 amino acids: CASSSVGQGRNGYTF. In DNA, the CDR3 is TGTGCCAGCAGCTCCGTGGGACAGGGGAGGAATGGCTACACCTTC. This chain joins TRBV7-9 and TRBJ1-2, with 10 bases lining up with TRBD1. The CDR3 loop spans 15 amino acids. Germline loops: CDR1 SEHNR, CDR2 FQNEAQ (reference sequence). Germline trimming cut 4 bases from V and 6 bases from J; bases unmatched to any gene: 8.

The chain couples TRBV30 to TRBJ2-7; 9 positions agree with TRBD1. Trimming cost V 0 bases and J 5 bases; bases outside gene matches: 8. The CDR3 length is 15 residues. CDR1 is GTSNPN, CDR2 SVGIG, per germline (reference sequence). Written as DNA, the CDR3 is TGTGCCTGGAGTGTAAGATCTACAGGGGGCCACGAGCAGTACTTC. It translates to CAWSVRSTGGHEQYF.

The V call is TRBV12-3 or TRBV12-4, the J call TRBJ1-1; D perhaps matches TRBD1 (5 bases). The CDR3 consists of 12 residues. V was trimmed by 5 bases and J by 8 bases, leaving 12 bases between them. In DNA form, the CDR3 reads TGTGCCAGCAGTCACCGGGACGGAGAAGCTTTCTTT. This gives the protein CASSHRDGEAFF.

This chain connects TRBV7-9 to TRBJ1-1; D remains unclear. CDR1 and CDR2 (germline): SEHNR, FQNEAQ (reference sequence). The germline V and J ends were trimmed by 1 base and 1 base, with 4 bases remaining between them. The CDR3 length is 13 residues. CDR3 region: CASSLGRNTEAFF. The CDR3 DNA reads TGTGCCAGCAGCTTAGGTAGGAACACTGAAGCTTTCTTT.

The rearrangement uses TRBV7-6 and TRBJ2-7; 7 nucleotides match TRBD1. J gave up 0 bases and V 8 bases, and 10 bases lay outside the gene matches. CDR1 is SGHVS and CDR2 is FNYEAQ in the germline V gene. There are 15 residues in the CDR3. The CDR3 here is CASRGGTALSYEQYF. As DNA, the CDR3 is TGTGCCAGCCGCGGTGGGACAGCCCTCTCCTACGAGCAGTACTTC. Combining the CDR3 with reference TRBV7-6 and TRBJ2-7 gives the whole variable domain GAGVSQSPRYKVTKRGQDVALRCDPISGHVSLYWYRQALGQGPEFLTYFNYEAQQDKSGLPNDRFSAERPEGSISTLTIQRTEQRDSAMYRCASRGGTALSYEQYFGPGTRLTVT.

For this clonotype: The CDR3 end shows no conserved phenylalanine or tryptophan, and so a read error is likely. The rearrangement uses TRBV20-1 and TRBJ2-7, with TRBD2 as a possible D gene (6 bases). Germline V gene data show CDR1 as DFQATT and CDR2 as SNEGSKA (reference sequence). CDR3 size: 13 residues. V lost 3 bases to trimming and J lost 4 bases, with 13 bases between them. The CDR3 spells CSARSGGRYEQYY. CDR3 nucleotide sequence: TGCAGTGCTAGGTCTGGGGGGAGGTACGAGCAGTACTAC.

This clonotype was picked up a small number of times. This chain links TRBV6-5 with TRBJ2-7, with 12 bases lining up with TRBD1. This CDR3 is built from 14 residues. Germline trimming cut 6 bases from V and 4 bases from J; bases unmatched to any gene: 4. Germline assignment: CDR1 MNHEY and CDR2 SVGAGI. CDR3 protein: CASRGGQGAYEQYF. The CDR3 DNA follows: TGTGCCAGCAGAGGGGGACAGGGGGCTTACGAGCAGTACTTC.

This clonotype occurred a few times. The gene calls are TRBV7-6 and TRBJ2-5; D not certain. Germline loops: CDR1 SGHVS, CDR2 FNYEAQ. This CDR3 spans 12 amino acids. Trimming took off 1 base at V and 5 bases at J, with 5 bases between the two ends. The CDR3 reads CASSLVGETQYF. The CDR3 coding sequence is TGTGCCAGCAGCTTAGTTGGGGAGACCCAGTACTTC.

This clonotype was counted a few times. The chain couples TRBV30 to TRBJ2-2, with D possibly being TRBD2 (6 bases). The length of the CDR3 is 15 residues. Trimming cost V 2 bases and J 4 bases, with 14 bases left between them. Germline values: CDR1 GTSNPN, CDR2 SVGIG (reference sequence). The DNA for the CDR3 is TGTGCCTGGAGTCAGTTCCGGGGGAGCACCGGGGAGCTGTTTTTT. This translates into CAWSQFRGSTGELFF.

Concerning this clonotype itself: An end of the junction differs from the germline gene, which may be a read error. The CDR3 loop reads CASSLGSSGSLGWF. DNA of the CDR3: TGTGCCAGCAGCTTAGGATCCTCGGGCTCCCTGGGGTGGTTC. The rearrangement joins TRBV7-2 to TRBJ2-4; D is ambiguous. The CDR3 covers 14 residues. From germline, CDR1 is SGHTA and CDR2 FQGNSA.

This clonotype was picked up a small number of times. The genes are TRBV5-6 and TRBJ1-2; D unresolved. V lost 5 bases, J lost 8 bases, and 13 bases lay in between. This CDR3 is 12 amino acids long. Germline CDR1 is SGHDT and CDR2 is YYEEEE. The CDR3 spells CASSWPGGGYTF. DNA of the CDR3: TGTGCCAGCAGTTGGCCCGGAGGGGGCTACACCTTC.

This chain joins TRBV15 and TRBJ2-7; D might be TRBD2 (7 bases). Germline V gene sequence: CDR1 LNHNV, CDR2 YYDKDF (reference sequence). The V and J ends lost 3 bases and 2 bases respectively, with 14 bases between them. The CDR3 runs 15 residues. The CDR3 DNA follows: TGTGCCACCAGCAGTCCGAGGGGGGGGACCTACGAGCAGTACTTC. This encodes CATSSPRGGTYEQYF.

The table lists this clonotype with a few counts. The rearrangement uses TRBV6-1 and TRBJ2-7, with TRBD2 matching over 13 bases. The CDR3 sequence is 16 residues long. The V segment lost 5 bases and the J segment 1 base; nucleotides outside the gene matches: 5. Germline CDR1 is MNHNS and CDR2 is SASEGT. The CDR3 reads CASSHGTSGISYEQYF. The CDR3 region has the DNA TGTGCCAGCAGTCATGGGACTAGCGGGATATCCTACGAGCAGTACTTC.

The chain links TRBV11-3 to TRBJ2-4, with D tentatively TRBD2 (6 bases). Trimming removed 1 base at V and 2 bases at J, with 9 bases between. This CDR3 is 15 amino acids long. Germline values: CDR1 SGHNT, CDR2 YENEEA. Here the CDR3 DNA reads TGTGCCAGCAGCTTAGGAGGCGGGACCAAAAACATTCAGTACTTC. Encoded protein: CASSLGGGTKNIQYF. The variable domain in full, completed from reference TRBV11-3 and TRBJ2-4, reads EAGVVQSPRYKIIEKKQPVAFWCNPISGHNTLYWYLQNLGQGPELLIRYENEEAVDDSQLPKDRFSAERLKGVDSTLKIQPAELGDSAVYLCASSLGGGTKNIQYFGAGTRLSVL.

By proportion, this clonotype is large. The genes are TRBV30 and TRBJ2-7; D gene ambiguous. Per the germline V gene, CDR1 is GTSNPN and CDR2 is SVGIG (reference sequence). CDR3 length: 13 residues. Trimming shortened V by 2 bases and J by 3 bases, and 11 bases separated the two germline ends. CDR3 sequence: CAWSPGTYYEQYF. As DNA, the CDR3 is TGTGCCTGGAGTCCCGGTACCTACTACGAGCAGTACTTC.

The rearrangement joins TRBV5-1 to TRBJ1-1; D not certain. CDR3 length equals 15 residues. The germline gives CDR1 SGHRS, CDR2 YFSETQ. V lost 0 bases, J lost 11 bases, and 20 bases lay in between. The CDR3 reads CASSLEPGSASRAFF. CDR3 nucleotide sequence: TGCGCCAGCAGCTTGGAGCCTGGGAGCGCCTCCCGGGCTTTCTTT.

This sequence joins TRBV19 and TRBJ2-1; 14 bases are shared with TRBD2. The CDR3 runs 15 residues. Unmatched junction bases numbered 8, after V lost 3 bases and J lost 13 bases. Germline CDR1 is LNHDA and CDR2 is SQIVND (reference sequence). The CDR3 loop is CASSMEGTSGSQQFF. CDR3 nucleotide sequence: TGTGCCAGTAGTATGGAAGGGACTAGCGGGAGTCAACAGTTCTTC.

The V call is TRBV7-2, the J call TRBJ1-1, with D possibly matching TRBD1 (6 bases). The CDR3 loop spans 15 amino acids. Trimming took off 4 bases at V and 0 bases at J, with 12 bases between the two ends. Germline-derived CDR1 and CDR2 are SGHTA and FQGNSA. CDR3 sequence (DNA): TGTGCCAGCAGCTCCGGACAGTCTATGAACACTGAAGCTTTCTTT. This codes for CASSSGQSMNTEAFF.

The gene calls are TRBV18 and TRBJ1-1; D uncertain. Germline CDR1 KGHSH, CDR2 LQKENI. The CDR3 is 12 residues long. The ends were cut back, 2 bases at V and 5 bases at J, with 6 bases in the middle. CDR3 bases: TGTGCCAGCTCACCAATGGGTACTGAAGCTTTCTTT. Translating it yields CASSPMGTEAFF.

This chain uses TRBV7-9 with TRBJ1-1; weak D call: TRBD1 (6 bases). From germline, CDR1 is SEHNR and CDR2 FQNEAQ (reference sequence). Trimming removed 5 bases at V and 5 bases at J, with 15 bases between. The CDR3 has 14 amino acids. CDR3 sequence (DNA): TGTGCCAGCAGCCCCGACAGGAAGAGTACTGAAGCTTTCTTT. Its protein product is CASSPDRKSTEAFF.

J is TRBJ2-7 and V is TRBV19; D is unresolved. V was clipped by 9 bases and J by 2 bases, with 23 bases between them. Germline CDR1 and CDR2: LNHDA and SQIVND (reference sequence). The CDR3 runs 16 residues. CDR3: CASSLRRKTKTYEQYF. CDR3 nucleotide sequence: TGTGCCAGCAGCTTGAGACGGAAGACCAAAACCTACGAGCAGTACTTC.

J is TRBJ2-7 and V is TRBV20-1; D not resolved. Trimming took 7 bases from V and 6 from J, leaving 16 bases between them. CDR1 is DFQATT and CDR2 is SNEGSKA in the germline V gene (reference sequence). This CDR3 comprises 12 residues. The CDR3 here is CSVDGPLPEQYF. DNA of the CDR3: TGCAGTGTGGACGGACCTTTACCCGAGCAGTACTTC.

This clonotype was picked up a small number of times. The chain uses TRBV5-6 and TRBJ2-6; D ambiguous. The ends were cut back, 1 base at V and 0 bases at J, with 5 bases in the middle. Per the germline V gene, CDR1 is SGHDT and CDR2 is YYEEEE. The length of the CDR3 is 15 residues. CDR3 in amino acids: CASSLIRSGANVLTF. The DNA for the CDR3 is TGTGCCAGCAGCTTGATCCGCTCTGGGGCCAACGTCCTGACTTTC.

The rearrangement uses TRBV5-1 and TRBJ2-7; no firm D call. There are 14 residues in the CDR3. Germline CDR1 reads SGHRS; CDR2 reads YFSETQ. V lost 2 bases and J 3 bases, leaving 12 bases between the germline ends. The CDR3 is CASSFPSQDYEQYF. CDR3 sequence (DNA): TGCGCCAGCAGCTTTCCGTCGCAGGACTACGAGCAGTACTTC.

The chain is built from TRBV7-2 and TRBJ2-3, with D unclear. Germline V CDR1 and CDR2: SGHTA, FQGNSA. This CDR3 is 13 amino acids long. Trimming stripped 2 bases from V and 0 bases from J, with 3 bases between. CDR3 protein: CASSLPSTDTQYF. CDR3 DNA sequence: TGTGCCAGCAGCTTACCGAGCACAGATACGCAGTATTTT.

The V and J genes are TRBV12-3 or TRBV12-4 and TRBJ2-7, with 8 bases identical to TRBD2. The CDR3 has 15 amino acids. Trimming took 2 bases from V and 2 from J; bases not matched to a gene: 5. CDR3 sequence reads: CASSLWTSRAYEQYF. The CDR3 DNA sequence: TGTGCCAGCAGTTTATGGACTAGCAGGGCCTACGAGCAGTACTTC.